A selection of T cell receptor beta chains follows, all from one sample in a study of CXCR3-negative and CXCR3-positive naive CD8 T cells. TCRdb reprocessed the 5' RACE reads, keeping one entry per CDR3 protein, no DNA. Its table records roughly 120,000 distinct CDR3 sequences. Sequenced sample: naive CXCR3+ CD8+ T cells from blood. The source of these receptors is a human donor in good health. Some clones in this sample may be carry-over from other donors' samples. The CDR3 runs from the conserved cysteine through the conserved F or W. The order of the fields is CDR3 protein, J gene, V gene.

CDR3 protein: CSVEVPTTYEQYF
J gene: TRBJ2-7
V gene: TRBV29-1

CDR3 protein: CAWRTESRNTEALF
J gene: TRBJ1-1
V gene: TRBV30

CDR3 protein: CASSPDLTHGGDEQYF
J gene: TRBJ2-7
V gene: TRBV7-2

CDR3 protein: CASSFLTSDREQYF
J gene: TRBJ2-7
V gene: TRBV7-9

CDR3 protein: CSAQQRTDRGGYTF
J gene: TRBJ1-2
V gene: TRBV20-1

CDR3 protein: CSARALSDTEAFF
J gene: TRBJ1-1
V gene: TRBV20-1

CDR3 protein: CASSQDGGPTDTQYF
J gene: TRBJ2-3
V gene: TRBV4-2

CDR3 protein: CASDYGTEKYEQYF
J gene: TRBJ2-7
V gene: TRBV6-2/TRBV6-3

CDR3 protein: CSARDPIPGFGDQPQHF
J gene: TRBJ1-5
V gene: TRBV20-1

CDR3 protein: CASSVAAGESYEQYF
J gene: TRBJ2-7
V gene: TRBV9

CDR3 protein: CASSLGYGTEAFF
J gene: TRBJ1-1
V gene: TRBV7-9

CDR3 protein: CSVLTSWGTEAFF
J gene: TRBJ1-1
V gene: TRBV29-1

CDR3 protein: CASSHGKDRPLQETQYF
J gene: TRBJ2-5
V gene: TRBV3-1

CDR3 protein: CASSYSASGEIHYNEQFF
J gene: TRBJ2-1
V gene: TRBV6-6

CDR3 protein: CASSYSSQGLNTEAFF
J gene: TRBJ1-1
V gene: TRBV6-5

CDR3 protein: CASSLALSRVGNTEAFF
J gene: TRBJ1-1
V gene: TRBV7-9

CDR3 protein: CSAPWGGGAIYEQYF
J gene: TRBJ2-7
V gene: TRBV20-1

CDR3 protein: CAISPQQATNYGYTF
J gene: TRBJ1-2
V gene: TRBV10-3

CDR3 protein: CASSQGRDTGELFF
J gene: TRBJ2-2
V gene: TRBV4-1

CDR3 protein: CSADAVDIQYF
J gene: TRBJ2-4
V gene: TRBV29-1

CDR3 protein: CASSLAVTGQPQHF
J gene: TRBJ1-5
V gene: TRBV7-6

CDR3 protein: CASSQGTGGDGYTF
J gene: TRBJ1-2
V gene: TRBV4-1

CDR3 protein: CASSQKTGVNSPLHF
J gene: TRBJ1-6
V gene: TRBV4-1

CDR3 protein: CSVESPFGLTDEQYF
J gene: TRBJ2-7
V gene: TRBV29-1

CDR3 protein: CASSLTGPNTGELFF
J gene: TRBJ2-2
V gene: TRBV12-3/TRBV12-4

CDR3 protein: CASSQEIETGGYEQYF
J gene: TRBJ2-7
V gene: TRBV3-1

CDR3 protein: CASSPPEDRNTGGLFF
J gene: TRBJ2-2
V gene: TRBV18

CDR3 protein: CASSRGESYEQYF
J gene: TRBJ2-7
V gene: TRBV28

CDR3 protein: CSVEDRDRGNEQYF
J gene: TRBJ2-7
V gene: TRBV29-1

CDR3 protein: CASSRRGNQPQHF
J gene: TRBJ1-5
V gene: TRBV14

CDR3 protein: CASSWSSYNEQFF
J gene: TRBJ2-1
V gene: TRBV7-2

CDR3 protein: CSVPGQGGGYTF
J gene: TRBJ1-2
V gene: TRBV29-1

CDR3 protein: CASSFSGYEQYF
J gene: TRBJ2-7
V gene: TRBV5-1

CDR3 protein: CAWSVVLNTEAFF
J gene: TRBJ1-1
V gene: TRBV30

CDR3 protein: CASRDGSSGYTF
J gene: TRBJ1-2
V gene: TRBV27

CDR3 protein: CASSFRLAGGGQETQYF
J gene: TRBJ2-5
V gene: TRBV7-7

CDR3 protein: CSVEGVTGQGEPISGNTIYF
J gene: TRBJ1-3
V gene: TRBV29-1